This section outlines one T cell receptor beta chain sequence together with its context. The sample comes from a study of blood T cell repertoires in COVID-19. V shed 1 base and J shed 5 bases, with 14 bases lying between them. CDR1 and CDR2 from the germline V gene are SGHAT and FQNNGV. The CDR3 has 15 amino acids. Generated by immunoSEQ multiplex PCR, the TCRdb table keeps only in-frame clones and is missing some. This table has around 43,000 clones, over 75% appearing once. Sequencing was performed on peripheral blood. The chain carries TRBV11-2 and TRBJ2-5; D not resolved. This clonotype was obtained from a woman of 80 years or more with acute or convalescent COVID-19. In DNA, the CDR3 is TGTGCCAGCAGCTTAGCCCCAACTGCGCGCGAGACCCAGTACTTC. As protein: CASSLAPTARETQYF.